The clone carrying this T cell receptor (beta chain) was seen many times. The data were taken from a study of regulatory T cells in long-lasting Graves disease. Trimming left V 2 bases short and J 6 bases short, with 9 bases between. The V gene's germline CDR1 is KGHDR and CDR2 SFDVKD. The CDR3 totals 13 residues. The time point here: newly diagnosed GD, antithyroid drugs for less than 3 months. PBMC RNA served as the TCR library source. Arm-PCR with iRepertoire HTBI primers amplified the CDR3 regions for these TCR beta libraries. TCRdb re-analysed the multiplex PCR reads in MiXCR, keeping a single row per CDR3 protein. The sample records about 540,000 distinct CDR3 sequences, approximately 13% being singletons. The sample was also linked to a second study, of T cells in Graves' hyperthyroidism and ophthalmopathy.

This specimen was peripheral blood mononuclear cells (PBMCs), taken at new diagnosis, from a patient treated with antithyroid drugs. The TCR sequence derives from a man aged 30-40 years with Graves disease. This chain connects TRBV24-1 to TRBJ2-5, with D unclear. CDR3 region: CATSDSTWKTQYF. CDR3 nucleotide sequence: TGTGCCACCAGTGATTCGACTTGGAAGACCCAGTACTTC.